This T cell receptor (beta chain) was recovered during a study of blood T cells in healthy people across ages. Germline V lookup: CDR1 SQVTM, CDR2 ANQGSEA. There are 12 residues in the CDR3. There are many counts of this clonotype. With a J-beta primer mix and a sample-barcoded 5' primer, a second PCR ran 7 to 11 cycles. MiXCR, run by TCRdb on the 5' RACE reads, gives a single entry per CDR3 protein. Of hundreds of thousands of distinct CDR3 sequences listed, roughly 60% were seen once; the top ten hold approximately 21%. Specimen: blood. The source of this sequence is a man in his thirties or forties in good health. The chain employs TRBV29-1 and TRBJ1-5; D may be TRBD1 (5 bases). CDR3 nucleotides: TGCAGTGTAGGGGCGAGCAATCAGCCCCAGCATTTT. Residues: CSVGASNQPQHF.